This T cell receptor beta chain appears in the sequencing data of a study of STAT5B mutations in CD4+ large granular lymphocyte leukemia. This table comes from immunoSEQ multiplex PCR, and its TCRdb copy is limited to in-frame clones, with some not included. The profile shows 3,500 to 4,000 clones, over 75% of them singletons. Germline V gives CDR1 SGHNT, CDR2 YENEEA. V dropped 3 bases and J dropped 0; count of bases not matched to a gene: 0. The CDR3 sequence is 15 residues long. The gene calls are TRBV11-3 and TRBJ2-3; 10 positions agree with TRBD1. This TCR came from a human donor in good health. Sequences were obtained from CD4+ T cells from blood buffy coats. Written as DNA, the CDR3 is TGTGCCAGCAGCTTGGGACAGGGGAGCACAGATACGCAGTATTTT. This translates into CASSLGQGSTDTQYF. Together with reference TRBV11-3 and TRBJ2-3, the CDR3 gives the full variable domain: EAGVVQSPRYKIIEKKQPVAFWCNPISGHNTLYWYLQNLGQGPELLIRYENEEAVDDSQLPKDRFSAERLKGVDSTLKIQPAELGDSAVYLCASSLGQGSTDTQYFGPGTRLTVL.